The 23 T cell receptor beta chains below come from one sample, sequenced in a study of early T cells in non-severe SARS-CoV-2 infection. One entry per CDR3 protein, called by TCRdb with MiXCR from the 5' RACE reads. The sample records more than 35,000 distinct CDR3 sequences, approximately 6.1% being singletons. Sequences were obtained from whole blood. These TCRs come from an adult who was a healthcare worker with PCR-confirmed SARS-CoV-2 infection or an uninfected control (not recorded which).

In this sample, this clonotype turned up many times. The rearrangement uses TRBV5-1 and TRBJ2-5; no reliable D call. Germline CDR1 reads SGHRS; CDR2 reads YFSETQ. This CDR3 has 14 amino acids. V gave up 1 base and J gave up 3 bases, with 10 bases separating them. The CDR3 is CASSLSAVKETQYF. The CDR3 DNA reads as TGCGCCAGCAGCTTGTCGGCAGTGAAAGAGACCCAGTACTTC.

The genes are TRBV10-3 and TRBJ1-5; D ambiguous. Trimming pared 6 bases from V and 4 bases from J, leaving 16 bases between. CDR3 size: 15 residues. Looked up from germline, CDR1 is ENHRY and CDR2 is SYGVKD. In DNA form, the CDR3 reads TGTGCCATCAGCATTCTCGGGTCCCCTAATCAGCCCCAGCATTTT. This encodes CAISILGSPNQPQHF.

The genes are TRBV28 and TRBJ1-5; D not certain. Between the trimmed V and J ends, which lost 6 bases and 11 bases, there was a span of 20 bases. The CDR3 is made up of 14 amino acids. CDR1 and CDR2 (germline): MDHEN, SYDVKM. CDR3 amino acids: CASRPQAMPLSQHF. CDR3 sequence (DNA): TGTGCCAGCAGGCCGCAGGCGATGCCCCTGTCCCAGCATTTT.

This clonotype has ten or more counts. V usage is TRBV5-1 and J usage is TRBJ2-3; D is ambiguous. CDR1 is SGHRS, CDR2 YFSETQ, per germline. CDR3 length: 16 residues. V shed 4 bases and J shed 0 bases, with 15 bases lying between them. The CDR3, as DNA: TGCGCCAGCAGCCTTCAAGCGAGAGCTAGCACAGATACGCAGTATTTT. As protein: CASSLQARASTDTQYF. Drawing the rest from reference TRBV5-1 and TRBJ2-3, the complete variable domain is KAGVTQTPRYLIKTRGQQVTLSCSPISGHRSVSWYQQTPGQGLQFLFEYFSETQRNKGNFPGRFSGRQFSNSRSEMNVSTLELGDSALYLCASSLQARASTDTQYFGPGTRLTVL.

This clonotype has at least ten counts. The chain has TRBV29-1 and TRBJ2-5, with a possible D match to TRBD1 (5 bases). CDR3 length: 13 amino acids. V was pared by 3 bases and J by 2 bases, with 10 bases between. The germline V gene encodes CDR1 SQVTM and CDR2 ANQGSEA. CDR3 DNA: TGCAGCGTTGACAGGGCCTCTCAAGAGACCCAGTACTTC. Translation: CSVDRASQETQYF.

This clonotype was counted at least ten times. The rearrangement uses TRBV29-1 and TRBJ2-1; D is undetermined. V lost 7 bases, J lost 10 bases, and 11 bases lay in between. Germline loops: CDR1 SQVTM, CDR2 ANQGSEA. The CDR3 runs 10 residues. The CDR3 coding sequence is TGCAGCGGGTTGTGGGTGGAGCAGTTCTTC. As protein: CSGLWVEQFF.

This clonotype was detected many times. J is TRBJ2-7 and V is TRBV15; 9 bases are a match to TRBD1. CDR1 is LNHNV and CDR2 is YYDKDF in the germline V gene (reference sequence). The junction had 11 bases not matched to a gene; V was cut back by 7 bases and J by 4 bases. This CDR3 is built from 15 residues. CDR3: CATNSAGGQGYEQYF. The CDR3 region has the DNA TGTGCCACCAACAGCGCCGGGGGACAGGGATACGAGCAGTACTTC.

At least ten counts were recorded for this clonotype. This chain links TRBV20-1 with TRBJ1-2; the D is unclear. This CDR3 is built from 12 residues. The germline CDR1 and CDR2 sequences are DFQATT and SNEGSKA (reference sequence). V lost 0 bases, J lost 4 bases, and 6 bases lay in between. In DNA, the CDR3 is TGCAGTGCTAGAGAAACAGTCTATGGCTACACCTTC. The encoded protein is CSARETVYGYTF.

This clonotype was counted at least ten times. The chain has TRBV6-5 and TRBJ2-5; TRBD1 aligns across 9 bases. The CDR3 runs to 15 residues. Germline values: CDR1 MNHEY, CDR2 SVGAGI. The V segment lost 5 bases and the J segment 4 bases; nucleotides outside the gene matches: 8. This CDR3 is CASSRTGQGGETQYF. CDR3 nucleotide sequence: TGTGCCAGCAGTCGAACGGGACAGGGAGGAGAGACCCAGTACTTC.

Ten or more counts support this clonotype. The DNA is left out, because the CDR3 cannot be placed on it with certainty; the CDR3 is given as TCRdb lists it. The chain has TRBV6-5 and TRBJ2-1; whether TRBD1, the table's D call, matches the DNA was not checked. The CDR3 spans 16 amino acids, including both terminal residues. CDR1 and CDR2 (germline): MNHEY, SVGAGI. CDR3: CASSSSTGGSRNEQFF.

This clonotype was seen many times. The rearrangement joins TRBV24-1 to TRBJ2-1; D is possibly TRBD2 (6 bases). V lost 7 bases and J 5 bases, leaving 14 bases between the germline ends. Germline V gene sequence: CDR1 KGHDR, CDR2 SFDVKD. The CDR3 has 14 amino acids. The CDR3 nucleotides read TGTGCCACCAGCGGTTCGGGACTTAACAATGAGCAGTTCTTC. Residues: CATSGSGLNNEQFF.

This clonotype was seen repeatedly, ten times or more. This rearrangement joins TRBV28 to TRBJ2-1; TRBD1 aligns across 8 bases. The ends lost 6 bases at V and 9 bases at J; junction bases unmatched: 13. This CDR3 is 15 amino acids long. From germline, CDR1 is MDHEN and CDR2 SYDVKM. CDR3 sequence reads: CASRYTGGTRVEQFF. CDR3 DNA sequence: TGTGCCAGCAGATATACAGGGGGTACAAGGGTTGAGCAGTTCTTC.

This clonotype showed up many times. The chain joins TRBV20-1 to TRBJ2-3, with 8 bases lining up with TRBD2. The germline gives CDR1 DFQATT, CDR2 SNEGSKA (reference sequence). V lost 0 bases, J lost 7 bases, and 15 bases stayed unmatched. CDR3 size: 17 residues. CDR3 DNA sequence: TGCAGTGCTAGAGAAACTCTAGTAGCGGGAATGGGGAATACGCAGTATTTT. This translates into CSARETLVAGMGNTQYF.

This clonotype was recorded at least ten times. CDR3 protein: CASSQVGNEQFF. CDR3 in DNA: TGTGCCAGCAGCCAAGTGGGTAATGAGCAGTTCTTC. The chain recombines TRBV3-1 with TRBJ2-1; D not resolved. The germline V gene has CDR1 LGHDT and CDR2 YNNKEL (reference sequence). The CDR3 is 12 residues long. Trimming left V 1 base short and J 7 bases short, with 5 bases between.

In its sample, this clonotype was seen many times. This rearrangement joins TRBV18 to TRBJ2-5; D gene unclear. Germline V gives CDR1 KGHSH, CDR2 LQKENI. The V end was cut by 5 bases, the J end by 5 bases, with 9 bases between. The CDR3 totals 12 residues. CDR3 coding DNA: TGTGCCAGCTCAGACCTGGGGGAGACCCAGTACTTC. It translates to CASSDLGETQYF.

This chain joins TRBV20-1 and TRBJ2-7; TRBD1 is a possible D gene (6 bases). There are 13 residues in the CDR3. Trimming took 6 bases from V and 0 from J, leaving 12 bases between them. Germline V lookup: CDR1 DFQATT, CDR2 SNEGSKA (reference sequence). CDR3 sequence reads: CSAETGSSYEQYF. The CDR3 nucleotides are TGCAGTGCGGAAACAGGGTCCTCCTACGAGCAGTACTTC.

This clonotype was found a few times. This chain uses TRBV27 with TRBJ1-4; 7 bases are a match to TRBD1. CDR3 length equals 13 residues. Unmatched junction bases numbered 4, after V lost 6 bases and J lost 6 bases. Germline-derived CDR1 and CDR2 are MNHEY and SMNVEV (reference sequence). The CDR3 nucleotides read TGTGCCAGCAGGAACACAGGGGATGAAAAACTGTTTTTT. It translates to CASRNTGDEKLFF.

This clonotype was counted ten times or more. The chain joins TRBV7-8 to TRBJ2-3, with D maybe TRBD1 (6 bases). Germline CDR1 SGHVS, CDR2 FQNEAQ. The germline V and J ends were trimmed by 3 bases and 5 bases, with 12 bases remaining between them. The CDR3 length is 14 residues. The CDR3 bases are TGTGCCAGCAGCTTTGGACAGTTCGAAGATACGCAGTATTTT. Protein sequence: CASSFGQFEDTQYF.

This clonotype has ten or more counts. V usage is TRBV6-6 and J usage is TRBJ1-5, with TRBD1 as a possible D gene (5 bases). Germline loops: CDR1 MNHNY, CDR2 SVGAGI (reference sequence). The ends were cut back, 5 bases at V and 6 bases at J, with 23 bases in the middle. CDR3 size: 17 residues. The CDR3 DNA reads TGTGCCAGCAGTCCCGGACAAGTCGGGAGGCCTATTCAGCCCCAGCATTTT. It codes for CASSPGQVGRPIQPQHF.

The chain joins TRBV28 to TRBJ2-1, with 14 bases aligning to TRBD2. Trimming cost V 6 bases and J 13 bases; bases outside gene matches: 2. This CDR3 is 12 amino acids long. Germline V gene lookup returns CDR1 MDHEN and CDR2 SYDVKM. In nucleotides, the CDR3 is TGTGCCAGCAGGGGACTAGCGGGAGAACAGTTCTTC. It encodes CASRGLAGEQFF.

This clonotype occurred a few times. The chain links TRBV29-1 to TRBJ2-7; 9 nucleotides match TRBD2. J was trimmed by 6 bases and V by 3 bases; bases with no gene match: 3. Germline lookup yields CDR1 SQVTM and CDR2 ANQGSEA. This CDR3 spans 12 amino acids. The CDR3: CSVDLAGSEQYF. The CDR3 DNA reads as TGCAGCGTTGACCTAGCGGGAAGCGAGCAGTACTTC.

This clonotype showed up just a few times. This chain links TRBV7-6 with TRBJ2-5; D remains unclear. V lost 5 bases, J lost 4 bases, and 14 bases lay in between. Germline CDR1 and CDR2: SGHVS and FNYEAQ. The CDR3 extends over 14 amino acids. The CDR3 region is CASSPPGLRETQYF. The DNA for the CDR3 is TGTGCCAGCAGCCCGCCCGGGCTTCGAGAGACCCAGTACTTC. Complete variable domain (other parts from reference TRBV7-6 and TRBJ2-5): GAGVSQSPRYKVTKRGQDVALRCDPISGHVSLYWYRQALGQGPEFLTYFNYEAQQDKSGLPNDRFSAERPEGSISTLTIQRTEQRDSAMYRCASSPPGLRETQYFGPGTRLLVL.

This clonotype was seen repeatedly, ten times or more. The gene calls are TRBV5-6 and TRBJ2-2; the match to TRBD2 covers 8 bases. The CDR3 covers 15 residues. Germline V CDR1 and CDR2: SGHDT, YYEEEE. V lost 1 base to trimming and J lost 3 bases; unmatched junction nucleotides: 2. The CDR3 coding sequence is TGTGCCAGCAGCTTGACTAGCGGTTACACCGGGGAGCTGTTTTTT. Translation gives CASSLTSGYTGELFF.